Detailed here is one T cell receptor (beta chain). Some clones are missing from TCRdb's copy, which holds only in-frame ones; the method was immunoSEQ multiplex PCR. The sample has some 150,000 clones, roughly 94% seen once. The data derive from a study of control samples from healthy donors and cancer patients. Germline CDR1 SGHRS, CDR2 YFSETQ. This CDR3 is built from 15 residues. Germline trimming cut 0 bases from V and 5 bases from J; bases unmatched to any gene: 8. The V call is TRBV5-1, the J call TRBJ2-7; the match to TRBD1 covers 7 bases. The TCR was taken from a man aged 35 to 55 in good health. Specimen: blood. CDR3 sequence (DNA): TGCGCCAGCAGCTTGGTTGAGACAGGGTCTGACGAGCAGTACTTC. Amino acids: CASSLVETGSDEQYF.